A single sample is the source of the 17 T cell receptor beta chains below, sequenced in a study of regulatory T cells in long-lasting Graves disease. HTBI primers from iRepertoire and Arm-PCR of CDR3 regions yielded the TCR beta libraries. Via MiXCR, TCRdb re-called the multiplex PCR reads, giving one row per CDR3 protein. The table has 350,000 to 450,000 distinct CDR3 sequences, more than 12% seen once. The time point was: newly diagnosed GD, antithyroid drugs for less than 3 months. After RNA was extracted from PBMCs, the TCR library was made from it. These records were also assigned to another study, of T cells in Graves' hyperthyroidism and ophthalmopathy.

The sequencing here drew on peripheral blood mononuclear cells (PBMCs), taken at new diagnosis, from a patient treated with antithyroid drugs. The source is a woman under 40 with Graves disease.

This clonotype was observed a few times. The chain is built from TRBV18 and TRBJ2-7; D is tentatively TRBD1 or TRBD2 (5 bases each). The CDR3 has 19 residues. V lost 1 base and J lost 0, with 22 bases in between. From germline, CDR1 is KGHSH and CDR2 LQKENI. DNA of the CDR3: TGTGCCAGCTCACCACTAGGGGATTTGGGGAGTAGCCCCTCCTACGAGCAGTACTTC. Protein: CASSPLGDLGSSPSYEQYF.

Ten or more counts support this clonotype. The CDR3 DNA follows: TGTGCCTGTAATGCGGGGGGCTATAGCAATCAGCCCCAGCATTTT. It encodes CACNAGGYSNQPQHF. The chain links TRBV30 to TRBJ1-5; tentative D call: TRBD1 (6 bases). Trimming shortened V by 6 bases and J by 0 bases, and 15 bases separated the two germline ends. This CDR3 contains 15 residues. Per the germline V gene, CDR1 is GTSNPN and CDR2 is SVGIG (reference sequence).

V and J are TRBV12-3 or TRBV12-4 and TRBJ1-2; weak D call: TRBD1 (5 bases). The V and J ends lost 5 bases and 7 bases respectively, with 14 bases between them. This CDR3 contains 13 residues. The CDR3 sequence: CASSLGDDLGYTF. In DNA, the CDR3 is TGTGCCAGCAGTCTCGGGGACGACCTTGGCTACACCTTC.

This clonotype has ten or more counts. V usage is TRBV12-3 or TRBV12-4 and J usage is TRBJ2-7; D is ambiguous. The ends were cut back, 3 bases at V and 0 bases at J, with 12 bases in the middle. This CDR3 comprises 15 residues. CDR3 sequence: CASSLGDGGSYEQYF. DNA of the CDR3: TGTGCCAGCAGTTTGGGTGACGGCGGCTCCTACGAGCAGTACTTC.

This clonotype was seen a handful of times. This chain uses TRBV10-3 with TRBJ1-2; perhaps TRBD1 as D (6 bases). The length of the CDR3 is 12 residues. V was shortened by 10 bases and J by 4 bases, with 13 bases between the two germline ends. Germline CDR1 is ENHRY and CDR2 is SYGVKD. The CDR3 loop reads CATAQGGYGYTF. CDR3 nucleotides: TGTGCCACAGCCCAAGGGGGCTATGGCTACACCTTC.

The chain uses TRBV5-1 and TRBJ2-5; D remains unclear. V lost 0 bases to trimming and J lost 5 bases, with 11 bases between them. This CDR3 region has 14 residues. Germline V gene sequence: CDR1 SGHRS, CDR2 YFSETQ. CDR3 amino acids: CASSLATSAETQYF. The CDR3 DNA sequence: TGCGCCAGCAGCTTGGCCACGTCCGCGGAGACCCAGTACTTC.

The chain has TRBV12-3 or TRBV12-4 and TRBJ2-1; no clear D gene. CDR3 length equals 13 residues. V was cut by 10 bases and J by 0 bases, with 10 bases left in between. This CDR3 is CATTQSSYNEQFF. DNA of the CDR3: TGTGCCACCACACAGAGCTCCTACAATGAGCAGTTCTTC.

CDR3 sequence reads: CATSDPGGEGNQPQHF. DNA of the CDR3: TGTGCCACCAGTGATCCAGGGGGAGAAGGCAATCAGCCCCAGCATTTT. The V call is TRBV24-1, the J call TRBJ1-5; 7 bases fit TRBD1. CDR3 length equals 16 residues. Germline V gene lookup returns CDR1 KGHDR and CDR2 SFDVKD. Losses at the gene ends were 3 bases for V and 2 bases for J; bases not matched to a gene: 6.

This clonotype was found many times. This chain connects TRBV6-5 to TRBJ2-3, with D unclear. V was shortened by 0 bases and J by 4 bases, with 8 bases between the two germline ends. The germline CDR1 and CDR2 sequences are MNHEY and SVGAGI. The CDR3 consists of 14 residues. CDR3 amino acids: CASSYSGGSDTQYF. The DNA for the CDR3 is TGTGCCAGCAGTTACTCTGGCGGTTCAGATACGCAGTATTTT.

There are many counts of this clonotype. CDR3 in DNA: TGTGCCAGCAGCAGACCTCTAGCGGCTACGCAGTATTTT. It is translated as CASSRPLAATQYF. The chain is built from TRBV6-2 or TRBV6-3 and TRBJ2-3; 7 bases match TRBD2. This CDR3 comprises 13 residues. The germline CDR1 and CDR2 sequences are MNHEY and SVGEGT. With 6 bases clipped from V and 8 bases from J, the junction kept 8 bases outside the gene matches.

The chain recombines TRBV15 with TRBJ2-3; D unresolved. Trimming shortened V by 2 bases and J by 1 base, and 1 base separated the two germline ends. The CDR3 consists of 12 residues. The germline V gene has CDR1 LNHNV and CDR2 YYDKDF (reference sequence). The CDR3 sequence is CATSRRTDTQYF. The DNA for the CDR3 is TGTGCCACCAGCAGACGCACAGATACGCAGTATTTT.

The CDR3 DNA reads as TGTGCCAGCAGTGAAAGACAGCAGATCCAAAACATTCAGTACTTC. Protein sequence: CASSERQQIQNIQYF. This chain joins TRBV6-1 and TRBJ2-4; D might be TRBD1 (5 bases). The germline V gene encodes CDR1 MNHNS and CDR2 SASEGT. Trimming cost V 2 bases and J 5 bases, with 13 bases left between them. The length of the CDR3 is 15 residues.

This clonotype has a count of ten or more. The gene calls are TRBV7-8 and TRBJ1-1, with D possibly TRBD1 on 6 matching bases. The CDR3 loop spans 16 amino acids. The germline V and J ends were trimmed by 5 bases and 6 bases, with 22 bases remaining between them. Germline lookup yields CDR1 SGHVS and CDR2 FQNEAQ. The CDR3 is CASSLIPIGGGAEAFF. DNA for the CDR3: TGTGCCAGCAGCCTGATACCGATTGGAGGGGGAGCTGAAGCTTTCTTT.

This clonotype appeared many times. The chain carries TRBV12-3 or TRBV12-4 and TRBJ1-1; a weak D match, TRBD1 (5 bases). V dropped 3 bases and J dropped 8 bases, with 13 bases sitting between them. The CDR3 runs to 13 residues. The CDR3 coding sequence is TGTGCCAGCAGTTTGGGCAGGGTAAACGAAGCTTTCTTT. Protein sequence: CASSLGRVNEAFF.

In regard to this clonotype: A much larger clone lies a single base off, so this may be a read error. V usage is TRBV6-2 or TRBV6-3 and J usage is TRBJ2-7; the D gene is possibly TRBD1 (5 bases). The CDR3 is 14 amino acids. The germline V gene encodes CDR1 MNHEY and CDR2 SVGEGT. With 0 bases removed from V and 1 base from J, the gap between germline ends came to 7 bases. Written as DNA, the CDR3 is TGTGCCAGCAGTTACTCGACAGAATCCTACGAGCAGTACTTC. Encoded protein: CASSYSTESYEQYF.

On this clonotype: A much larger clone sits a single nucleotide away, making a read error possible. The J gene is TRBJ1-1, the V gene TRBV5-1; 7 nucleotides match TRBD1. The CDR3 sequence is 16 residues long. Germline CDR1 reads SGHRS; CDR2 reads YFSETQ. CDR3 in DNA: TGCGCCAGCAGCTTGGCGAAGGGGGCCAAAGGCACTGAAGCTTCCTTT. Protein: CASSLAKGAKGTEASF.

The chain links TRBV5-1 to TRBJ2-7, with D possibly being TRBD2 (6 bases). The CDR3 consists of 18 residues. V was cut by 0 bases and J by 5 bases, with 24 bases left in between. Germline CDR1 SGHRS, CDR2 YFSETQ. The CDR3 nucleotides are TGCGCCAGCAGCTTGGGGCTAAACAGGTTACGGAGGGCCCACGAGCAGTACTTC. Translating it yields CASSLGLNRLRRAHEQYF.